This T cell receptor beta chain was captured by sequencing in a study of blood T cell repertoires in COVID-19. This CDR3 is built from 15 residues. The V and J ends lost 4 bases and 1 base, in that order; junction bases with no gene match: 6. Per the germline V gene, CDR1 is SQVTM and CDR2 is ANQGSEA. Repertoires were generated with immunoSEQ multiplex PCR, while TCRdb's copy carries only in-frame clones and drops some. The table has roughly 64,000 clones, about 86% seen once. The clonotype comes from a man between 35 and 55 years old with acute or convalescent COVID-19. The material sequenced was peripheral blood. The J gene is TRBJ1-1, the V gene TRBV29-1, with 10 bases lining up with TRBD1. CDR3 in DNA: TGCAGCGTTGTGGGCGGACAGGGGGGGAACACTGAAGCTTTCTTT. It yields the protein CSVVGGQGGNTEAFF.